The 4 T cell receptor beta chains presented below share a single source sample, sequenced in a study of cytomegalovirus exposure and HLA in healthy donors. It was with 60 Vbeta and 13 Jbeta primers that the PCR ran. Repertoires were generated with immunoSEQ multiplex PCR, while TCRdb's copy carries only in-frame clones and drops some. The sample contains about 150,000 clones, around 75% of which appear only once. The sample consisted of PBMCs. The receptors shown here come from a woman in her thirties or forties in good health and CMV-seronegative.

V usage is TRBV29-1 and J usage is TRBJ2-1, with TRBD1 matching over 9 bases. Germline-derived CDR1 and CDR2 are SQVTM and ANQGSEA. This CDR3 spans 14 amino acids. V was clipped by 5 bases and J by 4 bases; unmatched bases: 6. In DNA form, the CDR3 reads TGCAGCGTTCTCGGACAGGGGCTATACAATGAGCAGTTCTTC. This translates into CSVLGQGLYNEQFF.

The V call is TRBV7-9, the J call TRBJ2-1, with 7 bases fitting TRBD1. Looked up from germline, CDR1 is SEHNR and CDR2 is FQNEAQ (reference sequence). Trimming cost V 5 bases and J 3 bases; bases outside gene matches: 7. This CDR3 has 15 residues. The CDR3, as DNA: TGTGCCAGCAGCCTTGGGGACAGCAACTACAATGAGCAGTTCTTC. As protein: CASSLGDSNYNEQFF.

The sample holds a few counts of this clone. The rearrangement joins TRBV7-9 to TRBJ1-6; possibly TRBD1 for D (6 bases). The ends were cut back, 10 bases at V and 5 bases at J, with 18 bases in the middle. The CDR3 length is 15 residues. Germline V lookup: CDR1 SEHNR, CDR2 FQNEAQ (reference sequence). The CDR3 loop reads CATSLWGGNNSPLHF. In nucleotides, the CDR3 is TGTGCCACAAGTCTGTGGGGGGGCAATAATTCACCCCTCCACTTT.

The rearrangement joins TRBV23-1 to TRBJ2-1, with a weak D call TRBD2 (5 bases). TRBV23-1 is recorded as an ORF, its role being uncertain. V was shortened by 0 bases and J by 6 bases, with 18 bases between the two germline ends. The CDR3 has 17 amino acids. CDR3 in DNA: TGCGCCAGCAGTCAATCCACGCCGGGGATAAGCGGCAATGAGCAGTTCTTC. Translation: CASSQSTPGISGNEQFF.